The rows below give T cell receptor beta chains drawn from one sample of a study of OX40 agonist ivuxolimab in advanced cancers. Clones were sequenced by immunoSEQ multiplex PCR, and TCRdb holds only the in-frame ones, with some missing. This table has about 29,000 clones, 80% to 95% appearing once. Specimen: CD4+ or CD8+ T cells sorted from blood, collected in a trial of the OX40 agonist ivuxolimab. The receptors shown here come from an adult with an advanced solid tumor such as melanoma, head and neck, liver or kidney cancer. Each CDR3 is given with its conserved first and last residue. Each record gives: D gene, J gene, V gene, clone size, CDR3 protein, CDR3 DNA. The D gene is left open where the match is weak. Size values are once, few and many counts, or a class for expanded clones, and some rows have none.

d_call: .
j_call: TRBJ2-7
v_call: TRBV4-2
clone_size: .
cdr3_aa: CASSQGNSYEQYF
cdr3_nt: TGTGCCAGCAGCCAGGGAAACTCCTACGAGCAGTACTTC

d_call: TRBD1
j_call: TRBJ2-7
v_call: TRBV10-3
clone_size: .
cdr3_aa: CAISDPGTGDYEQYF
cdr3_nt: TGTGCCATCAGTGACCCCGGGACAGGGGACTACGAGCAGTACTTC

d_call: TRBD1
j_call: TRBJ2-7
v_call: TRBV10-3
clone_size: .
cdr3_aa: CATGQDFHEQYF
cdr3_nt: TGTGCCACCGGACAGGACTTCCACGAGCAGTACTTC

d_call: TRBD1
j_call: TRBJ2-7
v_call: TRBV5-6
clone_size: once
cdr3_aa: CASSPGQTTSYEQYF
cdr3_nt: TGTGCCAGCAGTCCGGGACAGACCACGTCCTACGAGCAGTACTTC

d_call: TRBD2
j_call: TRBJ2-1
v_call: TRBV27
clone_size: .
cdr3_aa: CASSLGLAGVSEQFF
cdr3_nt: TGTGCCAGCAGTTTGGGACTAGCGGGAGTAAGTGAGCAGTTCTTC

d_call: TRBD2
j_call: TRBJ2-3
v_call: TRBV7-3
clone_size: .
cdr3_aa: CASSLAGGGDTQYF
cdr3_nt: TGTGCCAGCAGCTTGGCGGGAGGCGGGGATACGCAGTATTTT

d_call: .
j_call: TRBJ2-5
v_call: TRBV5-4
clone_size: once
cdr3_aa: CASSPGFQETQYF
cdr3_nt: TGTGCCAGCAGCCCGGGGTTCCAAGAGACCCAGTACTTC

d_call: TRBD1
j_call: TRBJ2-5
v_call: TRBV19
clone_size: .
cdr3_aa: CASSVPTGRGETQYF
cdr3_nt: TGTGCCAGTAGTGTACCGACAGGGAGAGGAGAGACCCAGTACTTC

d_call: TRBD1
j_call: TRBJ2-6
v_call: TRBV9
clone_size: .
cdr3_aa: CASSGGTGAGANVLTF
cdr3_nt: TGTGCCAGCAGCGGCGGGACAGGGGCTGGGGCCAACGTCCTGACTTTC

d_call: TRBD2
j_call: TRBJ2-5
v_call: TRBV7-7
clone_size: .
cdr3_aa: CASSLVPLTSGGANIETQYF
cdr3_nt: TGTGCCAGCAGCTTAGTTCCCTTGACTAGCGGGGGGGCCAACATCGAGACCCAGTACTTC

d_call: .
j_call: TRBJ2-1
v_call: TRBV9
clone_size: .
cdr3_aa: CASSVGGSSNEQFF
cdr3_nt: TGTGCCAGCAGCGTAGGGGGCAGTAGCAATGAGCAGTTCTTC

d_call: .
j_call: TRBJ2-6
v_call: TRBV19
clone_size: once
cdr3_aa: CASSMGRPHSGANVLTF
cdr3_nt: TGTGCCAGTAGTATGGGGCGGCCCCACTCTGGGGCCAACGTCCTGACTTTC

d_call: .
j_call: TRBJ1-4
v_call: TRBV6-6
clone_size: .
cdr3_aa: CASSYSKAGVDEKLFF
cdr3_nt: TGTGCCAGCAGTTACTCGAAAGCAGGGGTAGATGAAAAACTGTTTTTT

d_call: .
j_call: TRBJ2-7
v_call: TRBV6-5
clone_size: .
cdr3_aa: CASSVQIYEQYF
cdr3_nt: TGTGCCAGCAGCGTCCAAATCTACGAGCAGTACTTC

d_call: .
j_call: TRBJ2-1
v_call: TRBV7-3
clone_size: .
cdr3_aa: CASSLPGNEQFF
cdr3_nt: TGTGCCAGCAGCCTGCCGGGCAATGAGCAGTTCTTC

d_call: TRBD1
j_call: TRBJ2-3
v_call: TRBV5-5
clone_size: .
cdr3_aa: CASSGTGDFTDTQYF
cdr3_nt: TGTGCCAGCAGCGGGACAGGGGACTTCACAGATACGCAGTATTTT

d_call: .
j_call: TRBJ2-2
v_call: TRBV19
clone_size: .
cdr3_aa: CASSQLGANTGELFF
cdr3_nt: TGTGCCAGTTCGCAGTTAGGGGCGAACACCGGGGAGCTGTTTTTT

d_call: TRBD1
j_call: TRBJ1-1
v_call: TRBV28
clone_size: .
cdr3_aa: CASSPNRGGNTEAFF
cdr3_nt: TGTGCCAGCAGCCCCAACAGGGGCGGGAACACTGAAGCTTTCTTT

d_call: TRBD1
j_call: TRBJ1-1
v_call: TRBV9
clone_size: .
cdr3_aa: CASSVAGVGGGGYEAFF
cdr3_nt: TGTGCCAGCAGCGTAGCGGGGGTCGGAGGAGGGGGCTATGAAGCTTTCTTT

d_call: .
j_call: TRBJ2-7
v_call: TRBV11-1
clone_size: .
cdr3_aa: CASSLVRGAIYEQYF
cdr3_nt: TGTGCCAGCAGCTTAGTGAGGGGGGCCATCTACGAGCAGTACTTC

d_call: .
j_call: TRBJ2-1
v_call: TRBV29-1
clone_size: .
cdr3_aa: CSVEGGAADEQFF
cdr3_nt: TGCAGCGTTGAGGGGGGGGCGGCGGATGAGCAGTTCTTC

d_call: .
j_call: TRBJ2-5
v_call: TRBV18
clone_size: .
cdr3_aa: CASSPPGQETQYF
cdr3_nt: TGTGCCAGCTCACCACCGGGCCAAGAGACCCAGTACTTC

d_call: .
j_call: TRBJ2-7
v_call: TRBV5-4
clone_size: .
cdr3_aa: CASSLAGWEIYEQYF
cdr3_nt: TGTGCCAGCAGCTTGGCCGGTTGGGAAATCTACGAGCAGTACTTC

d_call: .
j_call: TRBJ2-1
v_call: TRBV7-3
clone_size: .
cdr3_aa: CASSLGGGGRPTYNEQFF
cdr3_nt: TGTGCCAGCAGCTTAGGAGGGGGCGGGAGGCCCACCTACAATGAGCAGTTCTTC

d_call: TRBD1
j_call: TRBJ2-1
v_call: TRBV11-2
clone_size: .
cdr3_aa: CASSPQVGDSHNEQFF
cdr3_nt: TGTGCCAGCAGCCCCCAGGTCGGGGACAGCCACAATGAGCAGTTCTTC

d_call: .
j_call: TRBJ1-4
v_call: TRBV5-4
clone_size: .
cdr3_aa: CASSQALGASEKLFF
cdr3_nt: TGCGCCAGCAGCCAAGCGCTCGGGGCGAGTGAAAAACTGTTTTTT

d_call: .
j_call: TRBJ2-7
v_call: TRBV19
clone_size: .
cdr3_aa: CASSIGQASYEQYF
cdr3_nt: TGTGCCAGTAGTATTGGGCAGGCCTCCTACGAGCAGTACTTC

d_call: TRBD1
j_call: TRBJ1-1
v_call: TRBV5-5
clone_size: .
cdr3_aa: CASSLGHGTGPYTEAFF
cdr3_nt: TGTGCCAGCAGCTTGGGTCACGGGACAGGGCCGTACACTGAAGCTTTCTTT

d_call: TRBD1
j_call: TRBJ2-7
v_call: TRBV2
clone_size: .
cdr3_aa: CASIIRDSQSYEQYF
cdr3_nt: TGTGCCAGCATTATCCGGGACAGTCAATCCTACGAGCAGTACTTC

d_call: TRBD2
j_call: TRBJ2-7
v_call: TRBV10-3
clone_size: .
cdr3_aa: CAISESAGARYEQYF
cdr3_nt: TGTGCCATCAGTGAGTCTGCGGGAGCGCGCTACGAGCAGTACTTC

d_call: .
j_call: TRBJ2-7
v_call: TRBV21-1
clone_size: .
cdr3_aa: CASSPDQHCEQYF
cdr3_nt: TGTGCCAGCAGCCCGGACCAGCACTGCGAGCAGTACTTC

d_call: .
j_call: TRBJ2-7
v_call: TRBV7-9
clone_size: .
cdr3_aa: CASSTHYEQYF
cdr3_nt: TGTGCCAGCAGCACCCACTACGAGCAGTACTTC